This note documents a single T cell receptor beta chain sequence. Per the authors' pipeline: Reference gene primer amplification yielded estimated nucleated cell counts. Clones were sequenced by immunoSEQ multiplex PCR, and TCRdb holds only the in-frame ones, with some missing. The V and J calls and the clone size are those of that table, but D and trimming were determined from the DNA. Of some 230,000 clones listed, about 80% are singletons. The sample comes from a study of blood T cell repertoires in COVID-19. Across the whole study: The United States, Italy and Spain were the sources of the acute and convalescent COVID-19 samples. Nucleic acid was either cDNA or gDNA, and it came from T cells, B-cell-depleted T cells, or PBMCs.

CDR3 length equals 14 residues. V dropped 6 bases and J dropped 1 base, with 11 bases sitting between them. Germline V gene data show CDR1 as LGHNT and CDR2 as FRNRAP. This TCR was sampled from a woman in her twenties or thirties who had recovered from COVID-19. Sequenced: peripheral blood. The rearrangement links TRBV12-5 to TRBJ2-3, with no clear D. The DNA of the CDR3 is TGTGCTAGTGGGAGAGATCTAGGCACAGATACGCAGTATTTT. Its protein is CASGRDLGTDTQYF.